Below are 11 T cell receptor beta chains sequenced from a single sample in a study of T cells in Graves' hyperthyroidism and ophthalmopathy. What was amplified from RNA transcripts were TCR beta CDR3 regions. The HTBI set primed first-round TCR CDR3 RT-PCR. One entry per CDR3 protein, called by TCRdb with MiXCR from the multiplex PCR reads. Counted here are around 270,000 distinct CDR3 sequences, roughly 19% occurring once; the ten biggest clones make up roughly 40%. The sequencing sample was made of blood. Receptors originate from a man aged 50 or older with Graves' ophthalmopathy.

There are many counts of this clonotype. The gene calls are TRBV7-6 and TRBJ2-1; TRBD2 agrees at 9 bases. The CDR3 sequence is 18 residues long. Unmatched junction bases numbered 13, after V lost 1 base and J lost 6 bases. The V gene's germline CDR1 is SGHVS and CDR2 FNYEAQ. CDR3 residues: CASSLVPSGNLFGNEQFF. CDR3 coding DNA: TGTGCCAGCAGCTTAGTGCCTAGCGGGAACCTTTTTGGCAATGAGCAGTTCTTC.

With regard to this clonotype: Because the CDR3 is missing its conserved closing phenylalanine or tryptophan, this is likely a read error. The gene calls are TRBV11-2 and TRBJ2-7; possibly TRBD2 for D (6 bases). Germline V CDR1 and CDR2: SGHAT, FQNNGV. The germline V and J ends were trimmed by 0 bases and 7 bases, with 19 bases remaining between them. This CDR3 is built from 16 residues. The DNA of the CDR3 is TGTGCCAGCAGCTTAGAAGGCAGGGAGGCGGGCTTAGAGCAGTACTCC. Its protein product is CASSLEGREAGLEQYS.

Ten or more counts support this clonotype. The chain's CDR3 is CATSRGTDNEQFF. DNA for the CDR3: TGTGCCACCAGCAGAGGCACGGACAATGAGCAGTTCTTC. V and J are TRBV15 and TRBJ2-1; D remains unclear. Germline lookup yields CDR1 LNHNV and CDR2 YYDKDF (reference sequence). The ends were cut back, 1 base at V and 5 bases at J, with 6 bases in the middle. The CDR3 covers 13 residues.

This clonotype showed up many times. DNA of the CDR3: TGTGCCAGCACCGGGACAGGGATTGGGCAAGAGACCCAGTACTTC. It encodes CASTGTGIGQETQYF. This rearrangement joins TRBV28 to TRBJ2-5; 9 bases fit TRBD1. From germline, CDR1 is MDHEN and CDR2 SYDVKM. With V trimmed by 7 bases and J by 2 bases, 8 bases remained unmatched. The CDR3 runs 15 residues.

The chain is built from TRBV20-1 and TRBJ1-5, with TRBD1 as a possible D gene (6 bases). The CDR3 is 13 residues long. Germline loops: CDR1 DFQATT, CDR2 SNEGSKA (reference sequence). With 5 bases removed from V and 3 bases from J, the gap between germline ends came to 11 bases. For the CDR3, the DNA is TGCAGTGCTTTACAGGGTTACAATCAGCCCCAGCATTTT. Residues: CSALQGYNQPQHF.

The V and J genes are TRBV12-3 or TRBV12-4 and TRBJ1-6, with D possibly matching TRBD1 (5 bases). V lost 10 bases and J 9 bases, leaving 19 bases between the germline ends. The CDR3 extends over 14 amino acids. The CDR3 loop reads CATSKADISSPLHF. CDR3 sequence (DNA): TGTGCCACCTCCAAGGCGGACATTAGTTCACCCCTCCACTTT.

This clonotype came up many times. The chain joins TRBV12-3 or TRBV12-4 to TRBJ1-1; D possibly corresponds to TRBD1 (5 bases). The V end was cut by 5 bases, the J end by 6 bases, with 19 bases between. The CDR3 extends over 15 amino acids. The CDR3 sequence is CASSINTSGKAEAFF. CDR3 coding DNA: TGTGCCAGCAGTATAAACACCTCAGGGAAGGCTGAAGCTTTCTTT.

The V call is TRBV9, the J call TRBJ2-5, with TRBD1 matching 9 bases. Trimming at V came to 5 bases and at J to 5 bases, leaving 10 bases not matched to a gene. The CDR3 spans 15 residues. The germline gives CDR1 SGDLS, CDR2 YYNGEE. In DNA form, the CDR3 reads TGTGCCAGCAGTGTACAGGGGGCACCCCAGGAGACCCAGTACTTC. It specifies CASSVQGAPQETQYF.

This clonotype was counted many times. The chain recombines TRBV15 with TRBJ2-7; no definite D call. This CDR3 has 15 residues. V gave up 0 bases and J gave up 1 base, with 10 bases separating them. Germline CDR1 reads LNHNV; CDR2 reads YYDKDF (reference sequence). CDR3 amino acids: CATSRDPAGSYEQYF. CDR3 nucleotide sequence: TGTGCCACCAGCAGAGATCCAGCAGGTTCCTACGAGCAGTACTTC.

In this sample, this clonotype turned up many times. The chain employs TRBV5-1 and TRBJ2-1; a weak D match, TRBD2 (6 bases). Per the germline V gene, CDR1 is SGHRS and CDR2 is YFSETQ. The CDR3 has 14 amino acids. V was pared by 0 bases and J by 9 bases, with 13 bases between. CDR3 loop: CASSLAPTSPEQFF. For the CDR3, the DNA is TGCGCCAGCAGCTTGGCCCCGACTAGTCCTGAGCAGTTCTTC.

With regard to this clonotype: With a much larger clone just one base away, this may be a read error. The rearrangement joins TRBV7-8 to TRBJ1-4; 8 positions match TRBD1. The V segment lost 4 bases and the J segment 9 bases; nucleotides outside the gene matches: 10. The germline CDR1 and CDR2 sequences are SGHVS and FQNEAQ. The CDR3 is 15 residues long. The CDR3 loop is CASSSNRGTNKKLFF. Written as DNA, the CDR3 is TGTGCCAGCAGCTCCAACAGGGGGACAAATAAAAAACTGTTTTTT.